Following are 4 T cell receptor beta chains from one sample sequenced in a study of blood T cell repertoires in COVID-19. Measured with immunoSEQ multiplex PCR; TCRdb has only the in-frame clones, and not every one. The sample shows about 300,000 clones, over 75% of them seen only once. The sample consisted of peripheral blood. Source of these receptors: a man between 18 and 35 years old with active or convalescent COVID-19.

This chain joins TRBV3-1 (or the pseudogene TRBV3-2) and TRBJ2-3, with 9 bases lining up with TRBD2. Germline V gene lookup returns CDR1 LGHDT and CDR2 YNNKEL (reference sequence). Trimming at V came to 8 bases and at J to 2 bases, leaving 5 bases not matched to a gene. The CDR3 covers 14 residues. The CDR3 DNA sequence: TGTGCCAGCGGAGGCGGGGGGGCCACAGATACGCAGTATTTT. Residues: CASGGGGATDTQYF.

This clone came up a few times. The chain carries TRBV4-1 and TRBJ1-5; D might be TRBD1 (5 bases). Trimming stripped 4 bases from V and 6 bases from J, with 22 bases between. The V gene's germline CDR1 is MGHRA and CDR2 YSYEKL. The CDR3 is 17 amino acids. The CDR3 sequence: CASSLLAGRYGGQPQHF. The CDR3 DNA sequence: TGCGCCAGCAGCCTTCTCGCGGGGCGATACGGGGGTCAGCCCCAGCATTTT.

This clone showed up just once. The V call is TRBV7-2, the J call TRBJ2-1, with 9 bases aligning to TRBD1. J was trimmed by 6 bases and V by 8 bases; bases with no gene match: 11. Germline lookup yields CDR1 SGHTA and CDR2 FQGNSA. CDR3 length: 15 amino acids. The CDR3 loop is CASFVQGANFNEQFF. The CDR3 DNA is TGTGCCAGCTTCGTACAGGGGGCGAACTTCAATGAGCAGTTCTTC. Looking up the rest from reference TRBV7-2 and TRBJ2-1 gives the full variable domain: GAGVSQSPSNKVTEKGKDVELRCDPISGHTALYWYRQSLGQGLEFLIYFQGNSAPDKSGLPSDRFSAERTGGSVSTLTIQRTQQEDSAVYLCASFVQGANFNEQFFGPGTRLTVL.

This rearrangement joins TRBV10-3 to TRBJ1-5; 11 nucleotides match TRBD1. The CDR3 length is 15 residues. V trimming: 4 bases; J trimming: 7 bases; junction bases outside the gene matches: 6. Germline loops: CDR1 ENHRY, CDR2 SYGVKD. CDR3 protein: CAISGTGGGGQPQHF. CDR3 coding DNA: TGTGCCATCAGTGGGACAGGGGGCGGGGGCCAGCCCCAGCATTTT.